These 15 T cell receptor beta chains were sequenced from one sample in a study of cytomegalovirus exposure and HLA in healthy donors. PCR involved 60 Vbeta and 13 Jbeta primers. Data came from immunoSEQ multiplex PCR; TCRdb stores just in-frame clones and leaves some out. The sample records under 90,000 clones, over 65% being singletons. Sequencing was performed on PBMCs. These receptors originate from a man aged 45 to 65 in good health and CMV-seropositive.

The J gene is TRBJ2-7, the V gene TRBV11-3; 7 bases match TRBD2. Germline V gene data show CDR1 as SGHNT and CDR2 as YENEEA. With 0 bases clipped from V and 3 bases from J, the junction kept 8 bases outside the gene matches. There are 16 residues in the CDR3. The CDR3 nucleotides are TGTGCCAGCAGCTTAGATGGGGCAGCGGGATTCTACGAGCAGTACTTC. The encoded protein is CASSLDGAAGFYEQYF.

This clone appeared a single time. The chain is built from TRBV5-8 and TRBJ1-2; no firm D call. The V and J ends lost 1 base and 8 bases respectively, with 9 bases between them. In germline, CDR1 is SGHTS, CDR2 YDEGEE. CDR3 length: 12 amino acids. The DNA for the CDR3 is TGTGCCAGCAGCTTGTTTCTAGTGGGCTACACCTTC. Translation: CASSLFLVGYTF.

The rearrangement joins TRBV11-3 to TRBJ1-2; no reliable D call. There are 13 residues in the CDR3. V was cut by 0 bases and J by 6 bases, with 8 bases left in between. CDR1 and CDR2 from the germline V gene are SGHNT and YENEEA. CDR3 loop: CASSLDLNDGYTF. The CDR3 DNA follows: TGTGCCAGCAGCTTAGATCTAAATGATGGCTACACCTTC.

The chain is built from TRBV5-6 and TRBJ2-3; D is unresolved. Deletions cut 3 bases from V and 4 bases from J, with 9 bases between. Per the germline V gene, CDR1 is SGHDT and CDR2 is YYEEEE. The CDR3 spans 13 residues. Here the CDR3 reads CASSSSYPDTQYF. CDR3 sequence (DNA): TGTGCCAGCAGCTCGTCCTATCCAGATACGCAGTATTTT.

The rearrangement links TRBV15 to TRBJ2-1; TRBD2 matches 14 bases. The CDR3 runs 17 residues. V was clipped by 0 bases and J by 6 bases; unmatched bases: 4. Per germline, CDR1 LNHNV and CDR2 YYDKDF (reference sequence). The CDR3 is CATSRELGTSGSNEQFF. The CDR3 region has the DNA TGTGCCACCAGCAGAGAGTTGGGGACTAGCGGGAGCAATGAGCAGTTCTTC.

This chain connects TRBV7-7 to TRBJ2-2; TRBD1 is a possible D gene (6 bases). This CDR3 has 17 residues. V lost 0 bases, J lost 4 bases, and 15 bases lay in between. Germline CDR1 is SSHAT and CDR2 is FNYEAQ (reference sequence). This CDR3 reads CASSLAGWGRGTGELFF. The CDR3 coding sequence is TGTGCCAGCAGCTTAGCGGGATGGGGGCGCGGCACCGGGGAGCTGTTTTTT.

The rearrangement links TRBV6-6 to TRBJ1-1; D might be TRBD1 (5 bases). V was cut by 4 bases and J by 1 base, with 10 bases left in between. The CDR3 sequence is 14 residues long. Germline CDR1 MNHNY, CDR2 SVGAGI (reference sequence). DNA of the CDR3: TGTGCCAGCAGTTCTAGGGGCTGGAACACTGAAGCTTTCTTT. This gives the protein CASSSRGWNTEAFF.

This clone was seen a handful of times. The chain combines TRBV27 with TRBJ2-2; 7 nucleotides line up with TRBD2. The CDR3 has 14 amino acids. The V gene's germline CDR1 is MNHEY and CDR2 SMNVEV (reference sequence). Trimming cost V 7 bases and J 4 bases; bases outside gene matches: 6. The CDR3 bases are TGTGCCAGCATGCGCGGGAGTGGCACCGGGGAGCTGTTTTTT. This gives the protein CASMRGSGTGELFF.

This chain links TRBV6-1 with TRBJ2-1, with 9 bases fitting TRBD2. V dropped 6 bases and J dropped 5; count of bases not matched to a gene: 5. The CDR3 runs 14 residues. CDR1 MNHNS and CDR2 SASEGT come from the germline V gene. CDR3 sequence: CASSWTSADNEQFF. As DNA, the CDR3 is TGTGCCAGCAGCTGGACTAGCGCTGACAATGAGCAGTTCTTC.

This chain links TRBV28 with TRBJ2-1; TRBD2 agrees at 11 bases. The CDR3 consists of 15 residues. Germline loops: CDR1 MDHEN, CDR2 SYDVKM. V was clipped by 4 bases and J by 5 bases; unmatched bases: 4. In nucleotides, the CDR3 is TGTGCCAGCAGTTCAACTAGCGGGAGTAACAATGAGCAGTTCTTC. Encoded protein: CASSSTSGSNNEQFF. The whole variable domain, filled in from reference TRBV28 and TRBJ2-1, reads DVKVTQSSRYLVKRTGEKVFLECVQDMDHENMFWYRQDPGLGLRLIYFSYDVKMKEKGDIPEGYSVSREKKERFSLILESASTNQTSMYLCASSSTSGSNNEQFFGPGTRLTVL.

As regards this clone: One junction end disagrees with the germline gene, perhaps due to a read error. V is TRBV7-9 and J is TRBJ1-5; D uncertain. Germline V gives CDR1 SEHNR, CDR2 FQNEAQ (reference sequence). The CDR3 extends over 13 amino acids. The CDR3 region is CSSSFGADQPQHF. The CDR3 coding sequence is TGTTCCAGCAGCTTCGGAGCGGATCAGCCCCAGCATTTT.

In this sample, this clone turned up once. This chain connects TRBV5-1 to TRBJ2-7; weak D call: TRBD2 (5 bases). The germline CDR1 and CDR2 sequences are SGHRS and YFSETQ. The CDR3 consists of 13 residues. V was cut by 2 bases and J by 2 bases, with 8 bases left in between. The CDR3 nucleotides are TGCGCCAGCAGCTTTAGCGAAACCTACGAGCAGTACTTC. This sequence encodes CASSFSETYEQYF. Looking up the rest from reference TRBV5-1 and TRBJ2-7 gives the full variable domain: KAGVTQTPRYLIKTRGQQVTLSCSPISGHRSVSWYQQTPGQGLQFLFEYFSETQRNKGNFPGRFSGRQFSNSRSEMNVSTLELGDSALYLCASSFSETYEQYFGPGTRLTVT.

The genes are TRBV11-2 and TRBJ2-5; TRBD1 aligns across 9 bases. The assigned J gene may be wrong: the sequence end matches TRBJ2-7 better. CDR1 SGHAT and CDR2 FQNNGV come from the germline V gene. The CDR3 is 14 residues long. CDR3 sequence reads: CASSSNRGRYEQYF. The CDR3 region has the DNA TGTGCCAGCAGCTCGAACAGGGGGCGTTACGAGCAGTACTTC.

This chain connects TRBV10-3 to TRBJ2-2; 14 bases are shared with TRBD2. Germline trimming cut 4 bases from V and 4 bases from J; bases unmatched to any gene: 11. This CDR3 is built from 19 residues. Germline V gives CDR1 ENHRY, CDR2 SYGVKD. The DNA of the CDR3 is TGTGCCATCAGTGGGGCAACCGGGACTAGCGGGAGCCTCACCGGGGAGCTGTTTTTT. Translated, it gives CAISGATGTSGSLTGELFF.

The chain couples TRBV4-2 to TRBJ2-7, with 12 bases lining up with TRBD1. Germline V gene data show CDR1 as LGHNA and CDR2 as YNFKEQ. This CDR3 is built from 15 residues. With V trimmed by 1 base and J by 5 bases, 3 bases remained unmatched. The CDR3 sequence is CASSQGGTGGDEQYF. The CDR3 coding sequence is TGTGCCAGCAGCCAAGGGGGGACAGGGGGCGACGAGCAGTACTTC.